Presented here are 3 T cell receptor beta chains from one specimen sequenced in a study of OX40 agonist ivuxolimab in advanced cancers. Libraries were prepared by immunoSEQ multiplex PCR; TCRdb keeps only in-frame clonotypes and omits some of them. Of 35,000 to 50,000 clones in the sample, about 93% were seen once. The sample here was CD4+ or CD8+ T cells sorted from blood, taken in a trial of the OX40 agonist ivuxolimab. The receptors were gathered from an adult with an advanced solid tumor such as melanoma, head and neck, liver or kidney cancer.

V is TRBV2 and J is TRBJ2-1, with D perhaps matching TRBD1 or TRBD2 (5 bases each). The CDR3 consists of 14 residues. Germline values: CDR1 SNHLY, CDR2 FYNNEI. Trimming cost V 6 bases and J 2 bases, with 11 bases left between them. CDR3 loop: CASSGTDTYNEQFF. In DNA, the CDR3 is TGTGCCAGCAGCGGGACGGACACCTACAATGAGCAGTTCTTC.

The V call is TRBV5-1, the J call TRBJ2-1, with 15 bases identical to TRBD2. The CDR3 runs 20 residues. The J segment lost 4 bases and the V segment lost 4 bases, leaving 15 bases of the junction unmatched. Germline V gives CDR1 SGHRS, CDR2 YFSETQ. CDR3 in amino acids: CASSTGLAGGPFSFYNEQFF. The CDR3 nucleotides read TGCGCCAGCAGCACAGGACTAGCGGGAGGGCCATTTTCGTTTTACAATGAGCAGTTCTTC.

To note about this clone: The sample carries other DNA sequences with the same CDR3. This rearrangement joins TRBV9 to TRBJ2-3; a weak D match, TRBD1 (6 bases). Germline CDR1 and CDR2: SGDLS and YYNGEE. This CDR3 is built from 15 residues. V was trimmed by 0 bases and J by 2 bases, leaving 10 bases between them. The CDR3 is CASSVAGHITDTQYF. The CDR3 bases are TGTGCCAGCAGCGTAGCGGGACACATCACAGATACGCAGTATTTT.